The rows below give T cell receptor beta chains drawn from one sample of a study of glioma-infiltrating T cells after dendritic cell vaccination. The repertoire was sequenced with immunoSEQ multiplex PCR; TCRdb's copy has only in-frame clones and lacks some. Of some 100,000 clones detected, around three quarters appear once; the ten largest clones hold roughly 5.6%. The sequences come from blood, collected before dendritic cell vaccination. These receptors all stem from a human donor with glioblastoma. Both conserved end residues are part of each CDR3. D genes are given only for firm matches. Rows give clone size only sometimes, using once, few, many, or a class for an expanded clone.

v_gene,d_gene,abundance,j_gene,CDR3nt,CDR3aa
TRBV5-1,TRBD2,NA,TRBJ2-7,TGCGCCAGCATGAGACTAGCGGGAGGGGGCGAGCAGTACTTC,CASMRLAGGGEQYF
TRBV7-3,TRBD1,NA,TRBJ1-2,TGTGCCAGCAGCTTAACCGGGACAGACTATGGCTACACCTTC,CASSLTGTDYGYTF
TRBV7-2,NA,NA,TRBJ1-2,TGTGCCAGCAGGAGGACACGTTCTGGCTACACCTTC,CASRRTRSGYTF
TRBV12-2,NA,few,TRBJ1-1,TGTGCAAGTCGCTGTCCAGGGACAGGGTTTAGATATATGATACCTGAAGCTTTCTTT,CASRCPGTGFRYMIPEAFF
TRBV10-3,TRBD1,NA,TRBJ1-2,TGTGCCTCCCTTCGACAGGGAACGTCCTATGGCTACACCTTC,CASLRQGTSYGYTF
TRBV25-1,NA,NA,TRBJ1-2,TGTGCCAGCAGTAAGCTCGGGTCCCCCTACGCTTTC,CASSKLGSPYAF
TRBV27,TRBD1,NA,TRBJ2-7,TGTGCCAGCAGTCTCAAGGCAGGGGGCATTTACGAGCAGTACTTC,CASSLKAGGIYEQYF
TRBV6-5,NA,NA,TRBJ2-3,TGTGCCAGCAGTTACTCGGACAGACCTAGCACAGATACGCAGTATTTT,CASSYSDRPSTDTQYF
TRBV19,NA,NA,TRBJ2-4,TGTGCCAGTGGACAAGCCAAAAACATTCAGTACTTC,CASGQAKNIQYF
TRBV7-8,NA,NA,TRBJ2-1,TGTGCCAGCAGCCCCTACTATCCGGTGTACAATGAGCAGTTCTTC,CASSPYYPVYNEQFF
TRBV28,NA,NA,TRBJ1-2,TGTGCCAGCAGTAACAGGGACTATGGCTACACCTTC,CASSNRDYGYTF